Given below is one TCR beta chain in context. Its specificity is not known. TCRdb's table, derived via immunoSEQ multiplex PCR, lists solely in-frame clones and lacks some. The sample lists 140,000 to 150,000 clones; roughly 93% were seen once. V shed 0 bases and J shed 0 bases, with 15 bases lying between them. The CDR3 has 18 residues. Germline-derived CDR1 and CDR2 are SGHRS and YFSETQ. This specimen comes from a study of T cell responses to AZD1222 COVID-19 vaccine. Study as a whole: Combined were second doses at about 4 or about 12 weeks.

Study results and caveats: Increases in Spike-specific TCR breadth and depth were seen after two AZD1222 doses. Donors, mostly white British, included more females; clonal diversity was possibly underestimated. Repertoires were obtained solely post-peak T cell response.

Here the sequenced sample was peripheral blood, taken on day 0 of AZD1222 vaccination. The receptor comes from an adult in good health. The chain links TRBV5-1 to TRBJ1-4; D possibly corresponds to TRBD1 (5 bases). The chain's CDR3 is CASSLGSGLTATNEKLFF. In DNA, the CDR3 is TGCGCCAGCAGCTTGGGGTCAGGGCTAACCGCAACTAATGAAAAACTGTTTTTT.